Listed here is a single T cell receptor (beta chain). The antigen is undetermined. The entry originates in a study of type 1 regulatory T cells. General study findings and limits: Tr1 cells had a more restricted TCR repertoire than non-Tr1 cells.

TCRdb reprocessed the reads via MiXCR and lists one record per CDR3 protein. The sample carries about 62,000 distinct CDR3 sequences, approximately 67% recorded once. This CDR3 has 16 residues. Germline V lookup: CDR1 SGHRS, CDR2 YFSETQ. V shed 6 bases, J shed 2 bases, and the junction held 10 bases outside the gene matches. The chain links TRBV5-1 to TRBJ2-1, with TRBD2 matching 8 bases. This sequence originates from a human donor in good health. Sequencing input: cultured non-Tr1 T cells, either the whole culture or a sorted T cell fraction (not recorded which). DNA of the CDR3: TGCGCCAGCATGGGCCTTAGCGGGATGACCTACAATGAGCAGTTCTTC. Residues: CASMGLSGMTYNEQFF.